The next 11 T cell receptor beta chains were all read from a single sample in a study of identical twins (dated by TCRdb to the mid-2010s). Preparation of the library involved 5' RACE. Sequencing relied on an Illumina HiSeq 2000. Using fastp trimming at Q25 and MiXCR clonotype assembly, TCRdb reanalyzed the public sequencing data and kept in-frame beta chains. Under each unique CDR3 protein, matching rows form one entry showing the most common genes and DNA. Counted in this sample were 450,000 to 600,000 distinct CDR3 sequences; around 20% of them appeared once. Jointly, the top ten make up more than 0.4% of the sample. The same data also went into a second study, on yellow fever vaccine responses in identical twins.

Material for sequencing was CD4+ T cells sorted from blood. These receptors came from a woman between 18 and 29 years old in good health.

This clonotype was recorded once. The genes are TRBV7-9 and TRBJ2-7; D is perhaps TRBD1 (5 bases). This CDR3 is built from 13 residues. V gave up 5 bases and J gave up 5 bases, with 13 bases separating them. Germline V gene sequence: CDR1 SEHNR, CDR2 FQNEAQ (reference sequence). The CDR3 DNA follows: TGTGCCAGCAGCGGCCTGGGGCTAGACGAGCAGTACGTC. It is translated as CASSGLGLDEQYV.

This chain links TRBV12-3 or TRBV12-4 with TRBJ2-2; perhaps TRBD1 as D (5 bases). Trimming stripped 2 bases from V and 4 bases from J, with 11 bases between. This CDR3 spans 15 amino acids. The CDR3 here is CASSLSRVGTGELFF. As DNA, the CDR3 is TGTGCCAGCAGTTTAAGCAGGGTTGGCACCGGGGAGCTGTTTTTT.

This clonotype was counted a few times. V usage is TRBV6-1 and J usage is TRBJ2-3, with 10 bases aligning to TRBD2. This CDR3 region has 15 residues. V was clipped by 6 bases and J by 2 bases; unmatched bases: 5. Looked up from germline, CDR1 is MNHNS and CDR2 is SASEGT. CDR3 region: CASSSSGSFTDTQYF. DNA for the CDR3: TGTGCCAGCAGCTCTAGCGGGAGCTTCACAGATACGCAGTATTTT.

This clonotype appeared a few times. The junction differs from germline at one of its ends, possibly a read error. The chain carries TRBV4-1 and TRBJ2-7, with 12 bases fitting TRBD2. Germline V gene sequence: CDR1 MGHRA, CDR2 YSYEKL. CDR3 size: 14 residues. This CDR3 reads CASSPPTSGSPWSF. The CDR3 DNA sequence: TGCGCCAGCAGCCCCCCGACTAGCGGGAGTCCGTGGAGCTTC.

The CDR3 sequence: CATSRDHTAANTGELFF. In DNA form, the CDR3 reads TGTGCCACCAGCAGAGATCACACGGCCGCGAACACCGGGGAGCTGTTTTTT. The chain has TRBV15 and TRBJ2-2; no reliable D call. The CDR3 runs 17 residues. V gave up 0 bases and J gave up 0 bases, with 11 bases separating them. Germline V CDR1 and CDR2: LNHNV, YYDKDF (reference sequence).

There are many counts of this clonotype. The chain employs TRBV12-3 or TRBV12-4 and TRBJ1-1; no firm D call. The CDR3 runs to 13 residues. V was pared by 2 bases and J by 0 bases, with 4 bases between. For the CDR3, the DNA is TGTGCCAGCAGTTTAAGGATGAACACTGAAGCTTTCTTT. Its protein product is CASSLRMNTEAFF.

To note about this clonotype: The missing conserved phenylalanine or tryptophan at the end of this CDR3 makes a read error likely. The DNA is omitted, as the CDR3 cannot be located on it reliably, and the CDR3 follows TCRdb's listing. The V call is TRBV7-6, the J call TRBJ2-1; the table gives TRBD2 as D, unverified against the DNA. The CDR3 comprises 11 residues, both ends counted. Germline CDR1 and CDR2: SGHVS and FNYEAQ. CDR3 protein: CASSYGLAGEN.

The CDR3 coding sequence is TGTGCCACCAGTGACCTGAAGAGGAGGCCAGATACGCAGTATTTT. Protein: CATSDLKRRPDTQYF. The chain links TRBV24-1 to TRBJ2-3; TRBD2 is a possible D gene (5 bases). The ends were cut back, 4 bases at V and 4 bases at J, with 14 bases in the middle. The V gene's germline CDR1 is KGHDR and CDR2 SFDVKD. The CDR3 has 15 residues.

V gene TRBV6-1 combines with J gene TRBJ1-1; 8 bases map to TRBD1. The CDR3 runs to 16 residues. Germline-derived CDR1 and CDR2 are MNHNS and SASEGT. The V gene end was trimmed by 3 bases and the J gene end by 2 bases; junction bases not matched to a gene: 8. DNA of the CDR3: TGTGCCAGCAGTGACGAGACAGGGGCAAGAAACACTGAAGCTTTCTTT. Amino acids: CASSDETGARNTEAFF.

The chain couples TRBV5-1 to TRBJ2-5, with D perhaps assigned TRBD1 or TRBD2 (5 bases each). Germline assignment: CDR1 SGHRS and CDR2 YFSETQ. This CDR3 region has 14 residues. V was trimmed by 7 bases and J by 5 bases, leaving 18 bases between them. CDR3 DNA: TGCGCCAGCCACGTTTTGGGGGTCGGGGAGACCCAGTACTTC. The encoded protein is CASHVLGVGETQYF.

This clonotype has only a few counts. This rearrangement joins TRBV28 to TRBJ2-2; possible D gene TRBD2, 6 bases. CDR1 is MDHEN, CDR2 SYDVKM, per germline. The V gene lost 5 bases and the J gene lost 0 bases, with 16 bases spanning the gap. The CDR3 is 17 residues long. Here the CDR3 reads CASSPLGGASNTGELFF. In DNA, the CDR3 is TGTGCCAGCAGTCCCCTCGGCGGGGCCTCGAACACCGGGGAGCTGTTTTTT.